Listed below are T cell receptor beta chains from one sample, sequenced in a study of post-analysis software for immune sequencing data. TCRdb analysed the PCR reads with MiXCR anew, one entry per CDR3 protein. The data contain 650,000 to 900,000 distinct CDR3 sequences, around 42% of them singletons. The material sequenced was blood. Source of these receptors: a girl between 10 and 17 years old with multiple sclerosis. The CDR3 runs from the conserved cysteine through the conserved F or W. D genes are given only for firm matches. Part of the rows lack a size; the others show once, few, many or a class for expanded clones.

abundance: NA
j_gene: TRBJ1-5
v_gene: TRBV7-6
d_gene: TRBD1
CDR3aa: CASSLTGPPQPQHF
CDR3nt: TGTGCCAGCAGCTTGACAGGGCCCCCACAGCCCCAGCATTTT

abundance: NA
j_gene: TRBJ2-1
v_gene: TRBV6-6
d_gene: NA
CDR3aa: CASSPPKRGSYNEQFF
CDR3nt: TGTGCCAGCAGTCCCCCTAAGAGGGGCTCCTACAATGAGCAGTTCTTC

abundance: few
j_gene: TRBJ2-1
v_gene: TRBV12-3/TRBV12-4
d_gene: NA
CDR3aa: CASSSLSYNEQFF
CDR3nt: TGTGCCAGCAGTTCCCTCTCCTACAATGAGCAGTTCTTC

abundance: few
j_gene: TRBJ2-5
v_gene: TRBV7-8
d_gene: TRBD2
CDR3aa: CASSLGPWTSEETQYF
CDR3nt: TGTGCCAGCAGCTTAGGACCATGGACTAGCGAAGAGACCCAGTACTTC

abundance: NA
j_gene: TRBJ2-7
v_gene: TRBV30
d_gene: TRBD1
CDR3aa: CAWSTGGEQYF
CDR3nt: TGTGCCTGGAGTACAGGGGGTGAGCAGTACTTC

abundance: few
j_gene: TRBJ1-2
v_gene: TRBV10-3
d_gene: NA
CDR3aa: CAINRDNSYGYTF
CDR3nt: TGTGCCATCAACAGGGACAATTCCTATGGCTACACCTTC

abundance: NA
j_gene: TRBJ1-5
v_gene: TRBV7-8
d_gene: TRBD1
CDR3aa: CASSLGIQGRNQPQHF
CDR3nt: TGTGCCAGCAGCTTAGGGATACAGGGGAGAAATCAGCCCCAGCATTTT

abundance: NA
j_gene: TRBJ2-7
v_gene: TRBV7-9
d_gene: NA
CDR3aa: CASSLSQVSYEQYF
CDR3nt: TGTGCCAGCAGCTTGTCCCAGGTTAGCTACGAGCAGTACTTC

abundance: few
j_gene: TRBJ1-2
v_gene: TRBV12-3/TRBV12-4
d_gene: NA
CDR3aa: CASSLARVDGYTF
CDR3nt: TGTGCCAGCAGTTTAGCCAGGGTCGATGGCTACACCTTC

abundance: few
j_gene: TRBJ2-5
v_gene: TRBV12-3/TRBV12-4
d_gene: TRBD2
CDR3aa: CASSDSGGVVAGQETQYF
CDR3nt: TGTGCCAGCAGCGACTCCGGGGGAGTGGTAGCGGGGCAAGAGACCCAGTACTTC

abundance: NA
j_gene: TRBJ2-7
v_gene: TRBV20-1
d_gene: TRBD2
CDR3aa: CSASPSGSSYEQYF
CDR3nt: TGCAGTGCTAGCCCTAGCGGGAGCTCCTACGAGCAGTACTTC

abundance: NA
j_gene: TRBJ1-1
v_gene: TRBV6-1
d_gene: TRBD1
CDR3aa: CASSPHNLPGQVHPNTEAFF
CDR3nt: TGTGCCAGCAGTCCCCATAACTTACCGGGACAGGTCCACCCTAACACTGAAGCTTTCTTT

abundance: few
j_gene: TRBJ2-1
v_gene: TRBV28
d_gene: TRBD2
CDR3aa: CASSLGGTSGDEQFF
CDR3nt: TGTGCCAGCAGTTTAGGGGGGACTAGCGGCGATGAGCAGTTCTTC

abundance: NA
j_gene: TRBJ1-2
v_gene: TRBV7-2
d_gene: NA
CDR3aa: CASSLVGSAARDYGYTF
CDR3nt: TGTGCCAGCAGCTTAGTAGGGTCGGCCGCACGCGACTATGGCTACACCTTC

abundance: NA
j_gene: TRBJ2-5
v_gene: TRBV20-1
d_gene: TRBD2
CDR3aa: CSARDVRSGAKETQYF
CDR3nt: TGCAGTGCTAGAGATGTCCGGAGCGGGGCCAAAGAGACCCAGTACTTC

abundance: many
j_gene: TRBJ1-2
v_gene: TRBV20-1
d_gene: NA
CDR3aa: CSARDLNRAGKGYTF
CDR3nt: TGCAGTGCTAGAGATCTAAACAGGGCGGGGAAAGGCTACACCTTC

abundance: once
j_gene: TRBJ2-5
v_gene: TRBV7-2
d_gene: NA
CDR3aa: CASSPPRRNQETQYF
CDR3nt: TGTGCCAGCAGCCCCCCCAGACGGAACCAAGAGACCCAGTACTTC

abundance: NA
j_gene: TRBJ2-7
v_gene: TRBV7-2
d_gene: TRBD2
CDR3aa: CASRPLWREWHEQYF
CDR3nt: TGTGCCAGCAGACCCCTATGGCGGGAGTGGCACGAGCAGTACTTC

abundance: once
j_gene: TRBJ2-3
v_gene: TRBV20-1
d_gene: TRBD2
CDR3aa: CSTRTGLGTDTQYF
CDR3nt: TGCAGTACTAGAACGGGACTAGGCACAGATACGCAGTATTTT

abundance: NA
j_gene: TRBJ2-7
v_gene: TRBV25-1
d_gene: NA
CDR3aa: CASSEAGPVFSYEQYF
CDR3nt: TGTGCCAGCAGTGAAGCAGGTCCAGTCTTCTCCTACGAGCAGTACTTC

abundance: few
j_gene: TRBJ2-3
v_gene: TRBV16
d_gene: TRBD2
CDR3aa: CASSPTAGVGADTQYF
CDR3nt: TGTGCCAGCAGCCCGACAGCGGGAGTTGGGGCAGATACGCAGTATTTT

abundance: NA
j_gene: TRBJ1-5
v_gene: TRBV7-9
d_gene: TRBD1
CDR3aa: CASSLTGDWGQPQHF
CDR3nt: TGTGCCAGCAGCCTCACAGGGGACTGGGGCCAGCCCCAGCATTTT

abundance: NA
j_gene: TRBJ1-2
v_gene: TRBV20-1
d_gene: NA
CDR3aa: CRARAQGGGYTF
CDR3nt: TGCAGGGCTAGAGCCCAGGGAGGTGGCTACACCTTC

abundance: NA
j_gene: TRBJ2-7
v_gene: TRBV15
d_gene: NA
CDR3aa: CATSRDKGTGYEQYF
CDR3nt: TGTGCCACCAGCAGAGATAAGGGTACAGGATACGAGCAGTACTTC

abundance: few
j_gene: TRBJ2-7
v_gene: TRBV6-5
d_gene: NA
CDR3aa: CASSYSTQGVAYF
CDR3nt: TGTGCCAGCAGTTACTCGACCCAGGGAGTTGCGTACTTC

abundance: NA
j_gene: TRBJ1-1
v_gene: TRBV29-1
d_gene: NA
CDR3aa: CSVAPGDPAETEAFF
CDR3nt: TGCAGCGTCGCCCCAGGGGACCCCGCGGAGACTGAAGCTTTCTTT

abundance: once
j_gene: TRBJ2-1
v_gene: TRBV20-1
d_gene: NA
CDR3aa: CAGGIPGNEQFF
CDR3nt: TGCGCCGGCGGGATCCCAGGGAATGAGCAGTTCTTC

abundance: NA
j_gene: TRBJ2-1
v_gene: TRBV4-1
d_gene: NA
CDR3aa: CASSQADEQFF
CDR3nt: TGCGCCAGCAGCCAGGCGGATGAGCAGTTCTTC

abundance: NA
j_gene: TRBJ1-2
v_gene: TRBV9
d_gene: NA
CDR3aa: CASARGDGYTF
CDR3nt: TGTGCCAGCGCGCGGGGTGATGGCTACACCTTC

abundance: NA
j_gene: TRBJ2-5
v_gene: TRBV12-3/TRBV12-4
d_gene: TRBD2
CDR3aa: CASTPSQLAGVPGGTQYF
CDR3nt: TGTGCCAGCACCCCGAGCCAACTAGCGGGAGTTCCCGGGGGGACCCAGTACTTC

abundance: NA
j_gene: TRBJ2-1
v_gene: TRBV12-3/TRBV12-4
d_gene: NA
CDR3aa: CASRSTGPTYNEQFF
CDR3nt: TGTGCCAGCAGATCTACAGGGCCGACCTACAATGAGCAGTTCTTC

abundance: NA
j_gene: TRBJ2-7
v_gene: TRBV7-9
d_gene: NA
CDR3aa: CASSPPGPLYEQYF
CDR3nt: TGTGCCAGCAGCCCCCCAGGACCTCTCTACGAGCAGTACTTC

abundance: few
j_gene: TRBJ2-3
v_gene: TRBV29-1
d_gene: NA
CDR3aa: CSVEEGDGRTDTQYF
CDR3nt: TGCAGCGTTGAAGAGGGGGATGGTCGCACAGATACGCAGTATTTT

abundance: NA
j_gene: TRBJ2-3
v_gene: TRBV15
d_gene: NA
CDR3aa: CATSRDLGGTRTDTQYF
CDR3nt: TGTGCCACCAGCAGAGATCTTGGCGGGACACGCACAGATACGCAGTATTTT

abundance: NA
j_gene: TRBJ2-5
v_gene: TRBV2
d_gene: TRBD1
CDR3aa: CASRPGQGVETQYF
CDR3nt: TGTGCCAGCAGACCGGGACAGGGAGTCGAGACCCAGTACTTC

abundance: few
j_gene: TRBJ2-1
v_gene: TRBV15
d_gene: TRBD2
CDR3aa: CATSRDGLAGIGLYNEQFF
CDR3nt: TGTGCCACCAGCAGAGATGGACTAGCGGGGATCGGACTGTACAATGAGCAGTTCTTC

abundance: NA
j_gene: TRBJ2-1
v_gene: TRBV5-1
d_gene: TRBD2
CDR3aa: CASSGPRTSGSGGEQFF
CDR3nt: TGCGCCAGCAGCGGACCTCGGACTAGCGGGAGTGGGGGTGAGCAGTTCTTC

abundance: NA
j_gene: TRBJ1-5
v_gene: TRBV5-1
d_gene: NA
CDR3aa: CASSWAGGSNQPQHF
CDR3nt: TGCGCCAGCAGCTGGGCGGGGGGTAGCAATCAGCCCCAGCATTTT

abundance: NA
j_gene: TRBJ2-3
v_gene: TRBV27
d_gene: TRBD2
CDR3aa: CASSFSRLAGAPSTDTQYF
CDR3nt: TGTGCCAGCAGTTTTTCCCGACTAGCGGGAGCCCCTAGCACAGATACGCAGTATTTT

abundance: few
j_gene: TRBJ2-7
v_gene: TRBV29-1
d_gene: TRBD1
CDR3aa: CSVDNGQGSYEQYF
CDR3nt: TGCAGCGTTGATAACGGACAGGGCTCCTACGAGCAGTACTTC

abundance: NA
j_gene: TRBJ1-5
v_gene: TRBV11-2
d_gene: TRBD1
CDR3aa: CASSRTASGQGEDSNQPQHF
CDR3nt: TGTGCCAGCAGCCGAACCGCCTCAGGACAGGGAGAAGATAGCAATCAGCCCCAGCATTTT

abundance: few
j_gene: TRBJ2-7
v_gene: TRBV4-1
d_gene: TRBD1
CDR3aa: CASSQGGAGQGIEQYF
CDR3nt: TGCGCCAGCAGCCAAGGGGGAGCGGGACAGGGGATCGAGCAGTACTTC

abundance: NA
j_gene: TRBJ2-1
v_gene: TRBV11-2
d_gene: TRBD1
CDR3aa: CASSLQDRFDYNEQFF
CDR3nt: TGTGCCAGCAGCTTACAGGACAGGTTCGACTACAATGAGCAGTTCTTC

abundance: once
j_gene: TRBJ1-2
v_gene: TRBV6-5
d_gene: NA
CDR3aa: CASSSLDGYGYTF
CDR3nt: TGTGCCAGCAGTTCCCTTGACGGATATGGCTACACCTTC

abundance: NA
j_gene: TRBJ2-4
v_gene: TRBV5-1
d_gene: TRBD2
CDR3aa: CASSSQAGAVGKNIQYF
CDR3nt: TGCGCCAGCAGCTCCCAAGCGGGAGCGGTTGGGAAAAACATTCAGTACTTC

abundance: NA
j_gene: TRBJ1-2
v_gene: TRBV28
d_gene: NA
CDR3aa: CASSFYFQGGGYTF
CDR3nt: TGTGCCAGCAGTTTTTATTTTCAGGGAGGAGGCTACACCTTC

abundance: NA
j_gene: TRBJ1-1
v_gene: TRBV12-3/TRBV12-4
d_gene: NA
CDR3aa: CASRNTDPNTEAFF
CDR3nt: TGTGCCAGCAGAAACACAGATCCGAACACTGAAGCTTTCTTT

abundance: few
j_gene: TRBJ2-7
v_gene: TRBV12-3/TRBV12-4
d_gene: TRBD2
CDR3aa: CASSPRGGLAWYEQYF
CDR3nt: TGTGCCAGCAGTCCCCGGGGGGGGCTAGCGTGGTACGAGCAGTACTTC

abundance: NA
j_gene: TRBJ2-5
v_gene: TRBV3-1
d_gene: TRBD2
CDR3aa: CASSQVGGGTQYF
CDR3nt: TGTGCCAGCAGCCAAGTTGGGGGGGGGACCCAGTACTTC

abundance: NA
j_gene: TRBJ2-1
v_gene: TRBV29-1
d_gene: TRBD1
CDR3aa: CSVSVFRGQARNEQFF
CDR3nt: TGCAGCGTTAGTGTATTCCGGGGACAGGCAAGGAATGAGCAGTTCTTC

abundance: NA
j_gene: TRBJ2-3
v_gene: TRBV10-1
d_gene: NA
CDR3aa: CASSEGDTGRTDTQYF
CDR3nt: TGCGCCAGCAGTGAGGGGGACACCGGGAGGACAGATACGCAGTATTTT

abundance: NA
j_gene: TRBJ2-1
v_gene: TRBV3-1
d_gene: TRBD2
CDR3aa: CASSPRLAGTHEQFF
CDR3nt: TGTGCCAGCAGCCCCAGACTAGCGGGTACCCATGAGCAGTTCTTC

abundance: once
j_gene: TRBJ2-1
v_gene: TRBV7-9
d_gene: NA
CDR3aa: CVSSSTGNEQFF
CDR3nt: TGTGTCAGCAGCTCCACGGGCAATGAGCAGTTCTTC

abundance: NA
j_gene: TRBJ2-1
v_gene: TRBV7-2
d_gene: NA
CDR3aa: CASSSPGLPNEQFF
CDR3nt: TGTGCCAGCAGCTCCCCGGGACTTCCCAATGAGCAGTTCTTC

abundance: few
j_gene: TRBJ1-2
v_gene: TRBV28
d_gene: NA
CDR3aa: CASSFFSESQGRNGYTF
CDR3nt: TGTGCCAGCAGTTTTTTTTCCGAATCGCAGGGAAGGAATGGCTACACCTTC